This T cell receptor beta chain appears in the sequencing data of a study of blood T cell repertoires in COVID-19. V was cut by 11 bases and J by 7 bases, with 15 bases left in between. CDR1 is LNHDA, CDR2 SQIVND, per germline (reference sequence). The CDR3 is made up of 13 amino acids. TCRdb keeps only in-frame clones here, not all; method: immunoSEQ multiplex PCR. The table has more than 65,000 clones, 79% seen once; the top ten hold more than 15%. This clonotype originated in a man aged 60 to 69 with acute or convalescent COVID-19. This sequence joins TRBV19 and TRBJ1-6; TRBD1 is a possible D gene (5 bases). The source material was peripheral blood. Here the CDR3 reads CAGGTTGNSPLHF. CDR3 coding DNA: TGTGCCGGGGGGACTACGGGAAATTCACCCCTCCACTTT.